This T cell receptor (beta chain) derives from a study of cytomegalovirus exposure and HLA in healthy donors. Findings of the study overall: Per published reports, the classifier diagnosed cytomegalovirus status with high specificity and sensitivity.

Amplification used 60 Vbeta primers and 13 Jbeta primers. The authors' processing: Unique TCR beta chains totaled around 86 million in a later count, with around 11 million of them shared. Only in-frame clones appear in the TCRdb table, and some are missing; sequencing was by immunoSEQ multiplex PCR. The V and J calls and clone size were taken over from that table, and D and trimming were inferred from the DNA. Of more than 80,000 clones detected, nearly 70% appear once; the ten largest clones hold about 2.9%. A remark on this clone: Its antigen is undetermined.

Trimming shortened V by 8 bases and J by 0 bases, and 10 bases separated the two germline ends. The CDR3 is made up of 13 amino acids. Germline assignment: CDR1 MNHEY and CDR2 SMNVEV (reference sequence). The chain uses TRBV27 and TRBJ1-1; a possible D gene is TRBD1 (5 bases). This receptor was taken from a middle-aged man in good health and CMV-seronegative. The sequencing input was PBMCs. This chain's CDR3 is CASQGSMNTEAFF. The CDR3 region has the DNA TGTGCCAGCCAGGGTTCCATGAACACTGAAGCTTTCTTT.